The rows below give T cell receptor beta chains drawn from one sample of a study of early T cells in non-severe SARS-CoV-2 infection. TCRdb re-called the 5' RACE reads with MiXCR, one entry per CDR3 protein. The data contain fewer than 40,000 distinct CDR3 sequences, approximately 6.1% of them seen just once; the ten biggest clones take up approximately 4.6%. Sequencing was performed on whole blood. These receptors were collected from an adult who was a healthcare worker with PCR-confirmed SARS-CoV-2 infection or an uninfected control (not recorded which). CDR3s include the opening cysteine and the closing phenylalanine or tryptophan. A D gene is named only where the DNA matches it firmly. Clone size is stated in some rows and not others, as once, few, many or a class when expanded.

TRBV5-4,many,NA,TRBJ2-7,CASSLGGADEQYF
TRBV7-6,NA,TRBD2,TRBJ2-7,CASSLDVSGGLSYEQYF
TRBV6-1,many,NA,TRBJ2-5,CASMLQETQYF
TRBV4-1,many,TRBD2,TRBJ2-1,CASSQEWREGYNEQFF
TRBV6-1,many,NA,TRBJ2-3,CASTPAGLIDTQYF
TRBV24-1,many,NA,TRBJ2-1,CATSSLAIYNEQFF
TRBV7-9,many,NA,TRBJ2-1,CASSTGINEQFF
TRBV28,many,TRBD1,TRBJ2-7,CASYHSNRDSVSYEQYF
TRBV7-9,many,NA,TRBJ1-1,CASSWTEHTEAFF
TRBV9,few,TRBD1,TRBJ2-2,CASRAQGANTGELFF
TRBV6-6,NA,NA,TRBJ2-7,CASGFPTTPVEQYF
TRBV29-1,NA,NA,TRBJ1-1,CSVIHGNTEAFF
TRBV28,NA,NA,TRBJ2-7,CASSRGRTYEQYF
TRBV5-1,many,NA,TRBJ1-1,CASSSEAAGLNTEAFF
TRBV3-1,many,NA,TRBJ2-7,CASSQSRAVYEQYF
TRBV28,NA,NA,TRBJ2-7,CASGPQGYEQYF
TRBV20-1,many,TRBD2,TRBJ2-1,CSARGGTSGSYNEQFF
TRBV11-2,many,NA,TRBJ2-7,CASSLEGGADHEQYF
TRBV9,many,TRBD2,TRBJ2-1,CASSVEGGPPNEQFF
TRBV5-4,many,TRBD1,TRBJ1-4,CASSSDRRHEKLFF
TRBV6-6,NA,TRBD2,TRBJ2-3,CASSFGLAGGPSADTQYF
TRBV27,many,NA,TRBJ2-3,CASSLVTGAGTDTQYF
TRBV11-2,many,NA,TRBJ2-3,CASSGQGLITDTQYF
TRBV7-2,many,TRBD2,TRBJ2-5,CASSPLGLAGVGAQETQYF
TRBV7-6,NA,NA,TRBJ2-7,CASSLAMSVGEQYF
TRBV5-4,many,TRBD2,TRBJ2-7,CASSGPELAGVYEQYF
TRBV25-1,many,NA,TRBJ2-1,CASSESSGNNNEQFF
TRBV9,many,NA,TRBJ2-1,CASSTQTRFNEQFF
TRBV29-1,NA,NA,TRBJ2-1,CSGGLNEQFF